This is a list of T cell receptor beta chains from one sample in a study of CD8 T cells in ankylosing spondylitis. One entry per CDR3 protein results from TCRdb running MiXCR on the 5' RACE reads. The sample comprises some 37,000 distinct CDR3 sequences, more than 15% of which are singletons, and 35% to 50% rests with the top ten. Sequencing was carried out using blood. All receptors derive from a male donor with ankylosing spondylitis or in good health (not recorded which). Both conserved end residues are part of each CDR3. A D gene is named only where the DNA matches it firmly. Size values are once, few and many counts, or a class for expanded clones, and some rows have none.

TRBJ2-2 | TRBV4-3 | . | . | TGCGCCAGCAGCCAAGGAGATCTAGCGCTGAACACCGGGGAGCTGTTTTTT | CASSQGDLALNTGELFF
TRBJ2-7 | TRBV20-1 | . | few | TGCAGTGCTCACCGACAGGACTACGAGCAGTACTTC | CSAHRQDYEQYF
TRBJ2-3 | TRBV6-2/TRBV6-3 | . | . | TGTGCCAGCAGTTCCCCAGGAACGCAGTATTTT | CASSSPGTQYF
TRBJ2-1 | TRBV29-1 | . | . | TGCAGCGCCTACTGGGCATCCTACAATGAGCAGTTCTTC | CSAYWASYNEQFF
TRBJ1-4 | TRBV20-1 | TRBD1 | . | TGCAGTGCTAGAGATCCCCGGACAGGTCAAAATGAAAAACTGTTTTTT | CSARDPRTGQNEKLFF
TRBJ2-1 | TRBV29-1 | . | few | TGCAGCGTTGCCCCAGGGGGGGCTTACAATGAGCAGTTCTTC | CSVAPGGAYNEQFF
TRBJ2-6 | TRBV7-2 | . | few | TGTGCCAGCAGTTGGTCCGGCAATGGGGCCAACGTCCTGACTTTC | CASSWSGNGANVLTF
TRBJ2-7 | TRBV20-1 | TRBD1 | few | TGCAGTGCTATTTCGGACAGGAGCTACGAGCAGTACTTC | CSAISDRSYEQYF
TRBJ2-7 | TRBV5-1 | TRBD1 | . | TGCGCCAGCAGCATTTCGGGACAGAACTACGAGCAGTACTTC | CASSISGQNYEQYF
TRBJ2-3 | TRBV7-2 | . | . | TGTGCCAGCAGCTTAGGGGTCAGCACAGATACGCAGTATTTT | CASSLGVSTDTQYF
TRBJ2-1 | TRBV5-1 | TRBD1 | few | TGCGCCAGCAGCCCGACAGGGGGAAGGCTCAATGAGCAGTTCTTC | CASSPTGGRLNEQFF
TRBJ2-3 | TRBV28 | TRBD2 | . | TGTGCCAGCAGCCTCTTAACGGGAGGGCCGATGGATACGCAGTATTTT | CASSLLTGGPMDTQYF
TRBJ2-1 | TRBV4-3 | TRBD1 | few | TGCGCCAGCAGCTTCAAGTATGCAGGGGGCAATGAGCAGTTCTTC | CASSFKYAGGNEQFF
TRBJ2-3 | TRBV5-1 | . | many | TGCGCCAGCCGCGGGACTTTCACTAGCACAGATACGCAGTATTTT | CASRGTFTSTDTQYF
TRBJ2-3 | TRBV7-2 | . | few | TGTGCCACGCAGGCGGTTGGTACGCAGTATTTT | CATQAVGTQYF
TRBJ1-4 | TRBV28 | . | many | TGTGCCAGCATCGAAGGAACGACTAATGAAAAACTGTTTTTT | CASIEGTTNEKLFF
TRBJ1-4 | TRBV28 | . | . | TGTGCCAGCAGGGGGCAGGGAGATGAAAAACTGTTTTTT | CASRGQGDEKLFF
TRBJ2-6 | TRBV12-3/TRBV12-4 | . | few | TGTGCCAGCAGTTTGCCCGGTGTCTCTGGGGCCAACGTCCTGACTTTC | CASSLPGVSGANVLTF
TRBJ2-2 | TRBV2 | . | few | TGTGCCAGCAGGGCCGGACAGAACACCGGGGAGCTGTTTTTT | CASRAGQNTGELFF
TRBJ2-5 | TRBV28 | . | . | TGTGCCAGCAGTTTAGACGGGGGTTACCAAGAGACCCAGTACTTC | CASSLDGGYQETQYF
TRBJ2-1 | TRBV19 | . | . | TGTGCCAGTAGTTTCCTGAGTGAGCAGTTCTTC | CASSFLSEQFF
TRBJ2-7 | TRBV12-3/TRBV12-4 | . | few | TGTGCCAGCAGTTTTGGTGCGCTTCGGGTGGACGAGCAGTACTTC | CASSFGALRVDEQYF
TRBJ1-4 | TRBV6-2/TRBV6-3 | . | . | TGTGCCAGCACCAACGTTCCCAATGAAAAACTGTTTTTT | CASTNVPNEKLFF
TRBJ2-3 | TRBV5-1 | TRBD2 | . | TGCGCCAGCAGCGAGCGGACTAGCGTTGGCACAGATACGCAGTATTTT | CASSERTSVGTDTQYF
TRBJ2-1 | TRBV5-1 | . | few | TGCGCCAGCAGTCAGGAACAGGGCTCCTACAATGAGCAGTTCTTC | CASSQEQGSYNEQFF
TRBJ1-2 | TRBV5-1 | . | . | TGCGCCAGCAGCTTGGGAACGGTTTATGGCTACACCTTC | CASSLGTVYGYTF
TRBJ2-1 | TRBV21-1 | . | . | TGTGCCAGCAGCCCCCCCGGGCAGTTCTTC | CASSPPGQFF
TRBJ2-1 | TRBV6-2/TRBV6-3 | . | . | TGTGCCAGCAGTTACACCAACTCTGGCAAGCAGTTCTTC | CASSYTNSGKQFF
TRBJ2-1 | TRBV27 | . | . | TGTGCCAGCAGGGCGGCTAGTGAGCAGTTCTTC | CASRAASEQFF
TRBJ2-4 | TRBV20-1 | TRBD1 | . | TGCAGTGCAACCGGGACAGGAGACCTTGACATTCAGTACTTC | CSATGTGDLDIQYF
TRBJ2-2 | TRBV30 | . | . | TGTGCCTGGAGGAGGGACACGGACACCGGGGAGCTGTTTTTT | CAWRRDTDTGELFF
TRBJ2-1 | TRBV5-1 | TRBD1 | . | TGCGCCAGCAGCTCTGACGGACAGGGGGCCAATGAGCAGTTCTTC | CASSSDGQGANEQFF
TRBJ2-2 | TRBV7-3 | . | few | TGTGCCAGCAGCTTAATGGGGGGATTGAACACCGGGGAGCTGTTTTTT | CASSLMGGLNTGELFF
TRBJ2-3 | TRBV5-1 | TRBD2 | . | TGCGCCAGCAAAGCGGGAGGGCAAGCAGATACGCAGTATTTT | CASKAGGQADTQYF
TRBJ2-3 | TRBV5-1 | . | few | TGCGCCAGCAGCCCCGGGATCCATAGCACAGATACGCAGTATTTT | CASSPGIHSTDTQYF
TRBJ1-1 | TRBV9 | TRBD1 | . | TGTGCCAGCAGCGTAGTGAGGGGGCCCACTGAAGCTTTCTTT | CASSVVRGPTEAFF
TRBJ2-3 | TRBV6-2/TRBV6-3 | . | . | TGTGCCAGCAGTTACGCCCACGACACAGATACGCAGTATTTT | CASSYAHDTDTQYF
TRBJ2-3 | TRBV20-1 | TRBD2 | few | TGCAGTGCTTTAGCGGGAACTAGCACAGATACGCAGTATTTT | CSALAGTSTDTQYF
TRBJ2-5 | TRBV7-9 | . | once | TGTGCCAGCAGCTTTCGACGAAACGAAGAGACCCAGTACTTC | CASSFRRNEETQYF
TRBJ2-2 | TRBV6-5 | . | . | TGTGCCAGCAGTTACAGGGGTGGGGAGACCGGGGAGCTGTTTTTT | CASSYRGGETGELFF
TRBJ1-1 | TRBV6-5 | . | many | TGTGCCAGCAGTCTCTCTCGTGGGACTGAAGCTTTCTTT | CASSLSRGTEAFF
TRBJ2-2 | TRBV14 | . | . | TGTGCCAGCAGCCAAGAGTTATACGGGGAGCTGTTTTTT | CASSQELYGELFF
TRBJ2-1 | TRBV12-3/TRBV12-4 | . | . | TGTGCCAGCAGTCACGAGTACAATGAGCAGTTCTTC | CASSHEYNEQFF
TRBJ2-2 | TRBV5-5 | . | . | TGTGCCAGCAGCTTGGGTCTCAACACACGCACCGGGGAGCTGTTTTTT | CASSLGLNTRTGELFF
TRBJ1-1 | TRBV5-6 | . | few | TGTGCCAGCAGCTTGACAGGTCCTGGCACTGAAGCTTTCTTT | CASSLTGPGTEAFF
TRBJ2-1 | TRBV20-1 | TRBD2 | few | TGCAGTGCTTATCTAGCGGGAGGGCCTATTTACAATGAGCAGTTCTTC | CSAYLAGGPIYNEQFF
TRBJ2-1 | TRBV3-1 | . | few | TGTGCCAGCAGCCAAGAGTCCTGGGCAGGGAATGAGCAGTTCTTC | CASSQESWAGNEQFF
TRBJ2-1 | TRBV5-1 | . | . | TGCGCCAGCAGCTTGGGACTATCTATGGGGAATGAGCAGTTCTTC | CASSLGLSMGNEQFF